This TCR beta chain was identified during a study of T cell changes during pregnancy in multiple sclerosis. This CDR3 has 14 amino acids. The germline gives CDR1 SEHNR, CDR2 FQNEAQ (reference sequence). Trimming left V 6 bases short and J 5 bases short, with 17 bases between. TCRdb keeps only in-frame clones here, not all; method: immunoSEQ multiplex PCR. The sample records some 140,000 clones, roughly 96% being singletons. The sequence was collected from a female donor with multiple sclerosis, enrolled in a pregnancy study. The material was peripheral blood, obtained after pregnancy. The chain carries TRBV7-9 and TRBJ2-7; D unresolved. This CDR3 reads CASRSRHTADEQYF. CDR3 in DNA: TGTGCCAGCAGGTCGCGGCACACCGCTGACGAGCAGTACTTC.